Detailed here is one T cell receptor (beta chain). The antigen remains unidentified. The germline V gene has CDR1 SGHDN and CDR2 FVKESK. CDR3 size: 14 residues. Trimming cost V 2 bases and J 2 bases, with 9 bases left between them. All of the isolated RNA was reverse transcribed, so expressed TCRB transcripts were sequenced. Data came from immunoSEQ multiplex PCR; TCRdb stores just in-frame clones and leaves some out. The table lists approximately 380,000 clones, around 15% of them singletons. The data belong to a study of beta chain features in type 1 diabetes. Overall study results and limits: Shortening that was moderate but significant affected the TCRB CDR3s of Type 1 diabetes patients in all four CD4+ subsets.

Sequencing used naive CD4+ T cells from blood. The origin of this receptor is a woman younger than 30 in good health. J is TRBJ2-5 and V is TRBV14; the D gene is possibly TRBD2 (6 bases). CDR3 amino acids: CASSQLAGQETQYF. The DNA for the CDR3 is TGTGCCAGCAGCCAACTTGCGGGGCAAGAGACCCAGTACTTC.